This TCR beta chain emerged from a study of PD-L1 blockade in urothelial cancer. General study results and limits: Tumor-associated blood clones were expanded more by durable-benefit patients at 3 weeks.

Stated time point: pretreatment peripheral blood. Clones were read by immunoSEQ multiplex PCR, and TCRdb kept only the in-frame ones, dropping some. The sample includes around 100,000 clones, about nine tenths seen only once; the top ten take roughly 2%. For this clone: Its antigen is unidentified.

Sequencing used PBMCs, obtained around atezolizumab (anti-PD-L1) treatment. The origin of this receptor is a man aged 60 to 69 with urothelial cancer.

CDR3 sequence reads: CASSSAGPSSGNTIYF. CDR3 DNA: TGTGCCAGCAGCTCGGCGGGACCCAGCTCTGGAAACACCATATATTTT. This sequence joins TRBV7-9 and TRBJ1-3; tentative D call: TRBD1 (5 bases). Germline V gives CDR1 SEHNR, CDR2 FQNEAQ (reference sequence). CDR3 length equals 16 residues. The V and J ends lost 4 bases and 0 bases respectively, with 13 bases between them.